This record looks at one T cell receptor beta chain sequence and its context. In germline, CDR1 is SGHNT, CDR2 YYREEE (reference sequence). The CDR3 runs 18 residues. V lost 0 bases to trimming and J lost 6 bases, with 22 bases between them. The data originate from a study of OX40 agonist ivuxolimab in advanced cancers. Study summary: Those enrolled were 80% to 85% male, with a mean age of around 58 years and ages from roughly 20 to 90.

Profiled with immunoSEQ multiplex PCR; TCRdb holds only in-frame clones, not every one. Of 50,000 to 65,000 clones listed, around 85% are singletons. The origin of this receptor is an adult with an advanced solid tumor such as melanoma, head and neck, liver or kidney cancer. The chain has TRBV5-4 and TRBJ1-5, with D tentatively TRBD1 (6 bases). The material sequenced was CD4+ or CD8+ T cells sorted from blood, taken in a trial of the OX40 agonist ivuxolimab. CDR3 coding DNA: TGTGCCAGCAGCTTGGGCGGCCGGAGGGGGACGGGCTCTCAGCCCCAGCATTTT. Translating gives CASSLGGRRGTGSQPQHF.